This T cell receptor (beta chain) was captured by sequencing in a study of shared clonotypes between healthy human individuals. Study context: Sampling drew on donors who were a couple of women and a few men aged 18 to 49. Overall study findings and caveats: Around 5% of naive CD4 clonotypes were common to a handful of donors. Rarefaction indicated that sorted-subset sequencing remained incomplete although depth was large.

Sequencing was performed with immunoSEQ multiplex PCR; in TCRdb, only in-frame clones are kept and a portion is missing. The sample comprises nearly 600,000 clones, roughly 96% of which are singletons, and less than 0.13% rests with the top ten. Naive CD8 populations comprised CD45RO-negative cells positively selected for CCR7, excluding terminally differentiated effector memory CD45RA+ cells. There were no recent acute infections or vaccinations among the donors, who were healthy HIV-negative adults. Germline lookup yields CDR1 MNHEY and CDR2 SVGAGI. Trimming cost V 7 bases and J 3 bases, with 10 bases left between them. This CDR3 has 13 residues. A word on this clone: No antigen is known for it.

The source of this sequence is a woman under 40 in good health. This chain connects TRBV6-5 to TRBJ1-5, with TRBD1 as a possible D gene (6 bases). Specimen: naive CD8+ T cells sorted from blood. CDR3 sequence: CASIGQNNQPQHF. Written as DNA, the CDR3 is TGTGCCAGCATCGGACAGAACAATCAGCCCCAGCATTTT.